This TCR beta chain was captured by sequencing in a study of OX40 agonist ivuxolimab in advanced cancers. The repertoire was sequenced with immunoSEQ multiplex PCR; TCRdb's copy has only in-frame clones and lacks some. The data contain approximately 100,000 clones, just over 90% of them singletons. Per germline, CDR1 LNHDA and CDR2 SQIVND (reference sequence). V gave up 1 base and J gave up 5 bases, with 8 bases separating them. The CDR3 has 14 residues. This sample comprised CD4+ or CD8+ T cells sorted from blood, obtained in a trial of the OX40 agonist ivuxolimab. The rearrangement uses TRBV19 and TRBJ2-2; D gene ambiguous. This TCR was recovered from an adult with an advanced solid tumor such as melanoma, head and neck, liver or kidney cancer. For the CDR3, the DNA is TGTGCCAGTAGTATAGGTCCGGATACCGGGGAGCTGTTTTTT. Amino acid sequence: CASSIGPDTGELFF. Full variable domain (missing parts from reference TRBV19 and TRBJ2-2): DGGITQSPKYLFRKEGQNVTLSCEQNLNHDAMYWYRQDPGQGLRLIYYSQIVNDFQKGDIAEGYSVSREKKESFPLTVTSAQKNPTAFYLCASSIGPDTGELFFGEGSRLTVL.